A selection of T cell receptor beta chains follows, all from one sample in a study of T-cell memory formation after mild COVID-19. TCRdb re-called the 5' RACE reads with MiXCR, one entry per CDR3 protein. This table has about 430,000 distinct CDR3 sequences, around 24% appearing once. The sample was PBMCs or a T cell subset sorted from them (not recorded which). These TCRs come from an adult woman who had mild COVID-19 (a few samples of this study predate the infection). Cell type and time point are not known. Both conserved end residues are part of each CDR3. Fields, in order: J gene, CDR3 length, D gene, clone size, V gene, CDR3 protein, CDR3 DNA. D genes are given only for firm matches. Clone size is given for some rows only: seen once, a few or many times, or a class if the clone is expanded.

TRBJ2-1,15,-,-,TRBV12-3/TRBV12-4,CASVRRVERYNEQFF,TGTGCCAGCGTAAGGAGGGTTGAACGTTACAATGAGCAGTTCTTC
TRBJ2-7,12,-,-,TRBV20-1,CSAPGNSYEQYF,TGCAGTGCTCCAGGCAACTCCTACGAGCAGTACTTC
TRBJ1-1,15,-,few,TRBV15,CATSRGGILNTEAFF,TGTGCCACCAGCAGAGGAGGGATTTTGAACACTGAAGCTTTCTTT
TRBJ2-7,11,-,-,TRBV2,CASRRGHEQYF,TGTGCCAGCAGAAGAGGGCACGAGCAGTACTTC
TRBJ2-7,12,TRBD2,many,TRBV20-1,CSARGGSYEQYF,TGCAGTGCTAGGGGCGGGAGCTACGAGCAGTACTTC
TRBJ2-7,14,TRBD1,few,TRBV5-1,CASSSRDRGMGQYF,TGCGCCAGCAGCTCCCGGGACAGGGGGATGGGGCAGTACTTC
TRBJ1-1,16,-,-,TRBV7-9,CASSLGTLGGNTEAFF,TGTGCCAGCAGCTTAGGAACCCTCGGAGGGAACACTGAAGCTTTCTTT
TRBJ1-2,13,TRBD1,-,TRBV6-2/TRBV6-3,CASSDRGGYGYTF,TGTGCCAGCAGCGACAGGGGAGGCTATGGCTACACCTTC
TRBJ1-4,13,-,few,TRBV7-9,CASSPWGNEKLFF,TGTGCCAGCAGCCCGTGGGGTAATGAAAAACTGTTTTTT
TRBJ2-1,15,-,few,TRBV3-1,CASSLDSSSYNEQFF,TGTGCCAGCAGCCTCGACTCTTCCAGTTACAATGAGCAGTTCTTC
TRBJ2-7,16,TRBD2,-,TRBV2,CASSGGGSGGAYEQYF,TGTGCCAGCAGTGGTGGGGGGAGCGGGGGTGCCTACGAGCAGTACTTC
TRBJ1-2,12,-,few,TRBV7-9,CASRPGTHGYTF,TGTGCCAGCAGGCCCGGGACGCATGGCTACACCTTC
TRBJ2-7,12,-,-,TRBV28,CAVGKYSYEQYF,TGTGCCGTAGGGAAGTATTCCTACGAGCAGTACTTC
TRBJ2-1,15,-,few,TRBV9,CASSVDGSSGNEQFF,TGTGCCAGCAGCGTAGACGGGAGCTCGGGGAATGAGCAGTTCTTC
TRBJ1-2,14,-,-,TRBV4-1,CASSQSGPVEGYTF,TGCGCCAGCAGCCAAAGTGGCCCCGTGGAGGGCTACACCTTC
TRBJ2-5,16,-,few,TRBV24-1,CATSDAQTGGLGTQYF,TGTGCCACCAGTGATGCTCAGACTGGAGGGCTTGGGACCCAGTACTTC
TRBJ2-1,14,-,few,TRBV9,CASSRGPPYNEQFF,TGTGCCAGCAGCCGGGGGCCCCCGTACAATGAGCAGTTCTTC
TRBJ2-3,17,TRBD2,few,TRBV7-6,CASSPRTSGTNIGTQYF,TGTGCCAGCAGCCCCCGCACTAGCGGAACCAACATTGGTACGCAGTATTTT